This T cell receptor (beta chain) comes out of a study of T cells in Graves' hyperthyroidism and ophthalmopathy. The CDR3 runs to 14 residues. The germline gives CDR1 LNHDA, CDR2 SQIVND (reference sequence). Trimming left V 8 bases short and J 0 bases short, with 13 bases between. From RNA transcripts, TCR beta CDR3 regions were amplified. The HTBI primer set drove a first-round RT-PCR of the TCR CDR3. TCRdb itself ran the multiplex PCR reads through MiXCR, one entry per CDR3 protein. The sample includes 300,000 to 350,000 distinct CDR3 sequences, around 20% of them seen just once. The source is a woman between 50 and 59 years old with Graves' hyperthyroidism. The gene calls are TRBV19 and TRBJ1-2, with D possibly being TRBD1 (6 bases). Sequenced sample: blood. This chain's CDR3 is CASWGGEANYGYTF. CDR3 coding DNA: TGTGCCAGTTGGGGGGGCGAAGCTAACTATGGCTACACCTTC.